A selection of T cell receptor beta chains follows, all from one sample in a study of shared clonotypes between healthy human individuals. The table came from immunoSEQ multiplex PCR; TCRdb's copy has only in-frame clones and leaves some out. The repertoire holds 2 million to 2.5 million clones, just over 90% seen once, with 0.39% in the top ten. Material for sequencing was naive CD4+ T cells from PBMCs. Receptor source: a man younger than 35 in good health. Some clones in this sample may be carry-over from other donors' samples. Each CDR3 is given with its conserved first and last residue. Each record gives: J gene, D gene, CDR3 length, clone size, V gene, CDR3 protein, CDR3 DNA. A D gene is named only where the DNA matches it firmly. A row's size may be missing; if present it is once, few, many or a size class.

>TRBJ1-5|.|16|.|TRBV28
CASSWRYRSLNQPQHF
TGTGCCAGCAGTTGGAGGTACAGGTCCCTTAATCAGCCCCAGCATTTT
>TRBJ2-3|.|13|once|TRBV29-1
CSVEDFTRGTQYF
TGCAGCGTTGAAGATTTCACTAGAGGTACGCAGTATTTT
>TRBJ2-4|TRBD2|18|.|TRBV2
CASSDLMGGFKAKNIQYF
TGTGCCAGCAGTGACCTTATGGGGGGGTTCAAAGCCAAAAACATTCAGTACTTC
>TRBJ2-3|.|16|.|TRBV4-2
CASSRTSPPSTDTQYF
TGTGCCAGCAGCCGCACTAGCCCGCCTAGCACAGATACGCAGTATTTT
>TRBJ2-7|TRBD2|15|.|TRBV4-1
CASSQALADYYEQYF
TGCGCCAGCAGCCAGGCACTAGCGGATTATTACGAGCAGTACTTC
>TRBJ1-5|.|12|.|TRBV19
CASSMHRRPQHF
TGTGCCAGTAGTATGCACCGGCGGCCCCAGCATTTT
>TRBJ2-1|TRBD2|14|once|TRBV2
CASSRSGANNEQFF
TGTGCCAGCAGTCGTAGCGGGGCTAACAATGAGCAGTTCTTC
>TRBJ1-1|.|19|.|TRBV30
CAWSVRSSRTAVANTEAFF
TGTGCCTGGAGTGTACGCTCCAGCAGGACGGCTGTCGCGAACACTGAAGCTTTCTTT
>TRBJ1-1|.|13|few|TRBV9
CASSVAVNTEAFF
TGTGCCAGCAGCGTAGCGGTGAACACTGAAGCTTTCTTT
>TRBJ2-1|.|12|.|TRBV9
CASSVGGILPLF
TGTGCCAGCAGCGTAGGGGGTATCTTACCGCTCTTC
>TRBJ2-3|TRBD2|17|.|TRBV7-6
CASRQRYSGRNTDTQYF
TGTGCCAGCAGGCAAAGGTACAGCGGGAGGAACACAGATACGCAGTATTTT
>TRBJ1-5|TRBD1|17|.|TRBV19
CASSSHDRGIVNQPQHF
TGTGCCAGTAGTTCCCACGACAGGGGAATCGTCAATCAGCCCCAGCATTTT
>TRBJ1-1|.|13|.|TRBV7-9
CASSLQVGTEAFF
TGTGCCAGCAGCCTTCAGGTAGGCACTGAAGCTTTCTTT
>TRBJ2-1|.|14|.|TRBV7-9
CASSLAGWNNEQFF
TGTGCCAGCAGCTTAGCGGGCTGGAACAATGAGCAGTTCTTC
>TRBJ1-5|.|19|.|TRBV4-1
CASSQDGGDTLRSNQPQHF
TGCGCCAGCAGCCAAGATGGGGGGGACACACTAAGGAGCAATCAGCCCCAGCATTTT
>TRBJ1-2|.|16|.|TRBV19
CASRPSPGRGAYGYTF
TGTGCCAGTAGACCCTCCCCCGGCAGGGGTGCCTATGGCTACACCTTC
>TRBJ2-7|.|16|.|TRBV28
CASSSWTTTWDYEQYF
TGTGCCAGCAGTTCCTGGACTACCACCTGGGACTACGAGCAGTACTTC
>TRBJ1-5|.|15|.|TRBV7-9
CASSPFGGSNQPQHF
TGTGCCAGCAGCCCGTTCGGGGGTAGCAATCAGCCCCAGCATTTT
>TRBJ2-3|.|16|.|TRBV5-6
CASSLGAAGKADTQYF
TGTGCCAGCAGCCTGGGGGCCGCCGGGAAGGCAGATACGCAGTATTTT
>TRBJ2-1|TRBD2|15|.|TRBV11-3
CASSLLAGSYNEQFF
TGTGCCAGCAGCTTATTAGCGGGATCCTACAATGAGCAGTTCTTC
>TRBJ1-5|TRBD1|16|.|TRBV2
CASRRGQGGSGQPQHF
TGTGCCAGCCGGAGGGGGCAGGGGGGTTCGGGTCAGCCCCAGCATTTT
>TRBJ2-2|TRBD2|15|.|TRBV10-3
CAIGYSGINTGELFF
TGTGCCATCGGATATAGCGGGATAAACACCGGGGAGCTGTTTTTT
>TRBJ1-2|TRBD1|16|.|TRBV6-5
CASSYSGQAPRYGYTF
TGTGCCAGCAGTTACTCAGGACAGGCCCCTCGCTATGGCTACACCTTC
>TRBJ1-2|.|15|.|TRBV10-2
CASSGGRSFFYGYTF
TGCGCCAGCAGTGGTGGCAGGAGTTTCTTCTATGGCTACACCTTC
>TRBJ2-1|.|11|.|TRBV30
CAWSRGNEQFF
TGTGCCTGGAGTCGGGGTAATGAGCAGTTCTTC
>TRBJ2-6|TRBD1|18|.|TRBV5-1
CASSLGAGGASGANVLTF
TGCGCCAGCAGCTTGGGGGCAGGGGGCGCCTCTGGGGCCAACGTCCTGACTTTC
>TRBJ2-1|.|13|.|TRBV7-2
CASTPGSYNEQFF
TGTGCCAGCACCCCTGGGTCGTACAATGAGCAGTTCTTC
>TRBJ2-6|.|18|once|TRBV7-9
CASSRKLQLSSGANVLTF
TGTGCCAGCAGCCGCAAACTACAACTGAGCTCTGGGGCCAACGTCCTGACTTTC
>TRBJ2-1|.|13|.|TRBV15
CATSRGGGNEQFF
TGTGCCACCAGCAGAGGTGGGGGCAATGAGCAGTTCTTC
>TRBJ2-2|.|13|.|TRBV19
CASSIGDTGELFF
TGTGCCAGTAGTATCGGGGACACCGGGGAGCTGTTTTTT
>TRBJ1-2|.|11|.|TRBV30
CAWSTNYGYTF
TGTGCCTGGAGCACCAACTATGGCTACACCTTC
>TRBJ1-2|.|15|.|TRBV28
CASSSQGIANYGYTF
TGTGCCAGCAGCTCCCAAGGGATAGCTAACTATGGCTACACCTTC
>TRBJ2-7|.|13|.|TRBV7-6
CASSLAQGSEQYF
TGTGCCAGCAGCTTAGCGCAAGGCAGCGAGCAGTACTTC